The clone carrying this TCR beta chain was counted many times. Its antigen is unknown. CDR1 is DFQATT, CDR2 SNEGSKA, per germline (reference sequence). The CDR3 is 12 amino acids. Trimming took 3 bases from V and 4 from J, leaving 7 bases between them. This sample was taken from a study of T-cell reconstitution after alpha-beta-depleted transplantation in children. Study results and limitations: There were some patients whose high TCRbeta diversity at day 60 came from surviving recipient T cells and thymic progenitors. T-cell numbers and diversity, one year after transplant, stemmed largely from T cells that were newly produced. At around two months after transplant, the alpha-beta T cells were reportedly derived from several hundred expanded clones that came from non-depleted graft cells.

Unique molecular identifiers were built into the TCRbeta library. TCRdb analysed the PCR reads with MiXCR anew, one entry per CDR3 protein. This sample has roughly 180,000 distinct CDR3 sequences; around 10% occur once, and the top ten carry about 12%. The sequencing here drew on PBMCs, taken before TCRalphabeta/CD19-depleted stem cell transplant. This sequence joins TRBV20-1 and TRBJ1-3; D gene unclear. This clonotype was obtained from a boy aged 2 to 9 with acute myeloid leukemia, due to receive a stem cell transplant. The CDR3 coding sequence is TGCAGTGCTAGGGACGCGGGAAACACCATATATTTT. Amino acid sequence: CSARDAGNTIYF.